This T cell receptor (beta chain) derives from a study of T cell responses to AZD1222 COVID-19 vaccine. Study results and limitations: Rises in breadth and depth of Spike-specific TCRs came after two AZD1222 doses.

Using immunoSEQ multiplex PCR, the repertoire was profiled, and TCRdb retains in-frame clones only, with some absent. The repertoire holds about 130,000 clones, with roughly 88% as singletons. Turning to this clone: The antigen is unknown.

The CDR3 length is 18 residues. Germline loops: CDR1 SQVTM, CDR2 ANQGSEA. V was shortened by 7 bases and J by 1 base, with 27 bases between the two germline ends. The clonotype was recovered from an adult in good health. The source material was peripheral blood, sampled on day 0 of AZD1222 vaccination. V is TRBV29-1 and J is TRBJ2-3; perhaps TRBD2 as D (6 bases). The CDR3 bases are TGCAGCGCGTCCGGGAGATCGAGATTTTCTTCGGGCACAGATACGCAGTATTTT. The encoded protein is CSASGRSRFSSGTDTQYF.